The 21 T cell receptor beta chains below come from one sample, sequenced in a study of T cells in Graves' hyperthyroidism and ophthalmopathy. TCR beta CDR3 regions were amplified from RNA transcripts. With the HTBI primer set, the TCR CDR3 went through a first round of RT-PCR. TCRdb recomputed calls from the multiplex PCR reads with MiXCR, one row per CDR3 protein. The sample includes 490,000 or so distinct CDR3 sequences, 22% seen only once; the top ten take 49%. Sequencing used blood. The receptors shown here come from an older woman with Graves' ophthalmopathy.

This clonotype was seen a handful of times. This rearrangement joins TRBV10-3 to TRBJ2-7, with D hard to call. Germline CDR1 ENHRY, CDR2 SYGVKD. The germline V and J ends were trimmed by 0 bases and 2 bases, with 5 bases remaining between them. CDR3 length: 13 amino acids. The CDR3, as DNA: TGTGCCATCAGTGAGTCGACAACCTACGAGCAGTACTTC. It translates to CAISESTTYEQYF.

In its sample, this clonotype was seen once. The DNA for the CDR3 is TGCGCCAGCAGTGAGTGGGTCGAGCAGTACTTC. It specifies CASSEWVEQYF. The chain has TRBV10-1 and TRBJ2-7; unclear D gene. CDR1 is WNHNN, CDR2 SYGVQD, per germline (reference sequence). CDR3 length equals 11 residues. Trimming removed 1 base at V and 6 bases at J, with 4 bases between.

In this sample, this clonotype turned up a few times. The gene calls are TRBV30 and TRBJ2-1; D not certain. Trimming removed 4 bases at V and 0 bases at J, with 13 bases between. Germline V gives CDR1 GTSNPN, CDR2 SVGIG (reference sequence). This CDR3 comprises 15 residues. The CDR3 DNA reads TGTGCCTGGACCCACGGCCAGAGCTCCTACAATGAGCAGTTCTTC. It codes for CAWTHGQSSYNEQFF.

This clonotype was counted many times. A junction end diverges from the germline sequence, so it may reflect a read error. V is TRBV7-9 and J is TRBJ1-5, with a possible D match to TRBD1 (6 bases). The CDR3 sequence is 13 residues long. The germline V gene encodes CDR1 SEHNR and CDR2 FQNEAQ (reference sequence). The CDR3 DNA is TGTGCCAGCAGTTTAGGGGGTACGCAGCCCCAGCATTTT. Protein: CASSLGGTQPQHF. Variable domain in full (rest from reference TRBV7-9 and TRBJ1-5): DTGVSQNPRHKITKRGQNVTFRCDPISEHNRLYWYRQTLGQGPEFLTYFQNEAQLEKSRLLSDRFSAERPKGSFSTLEIQRTEQGDSAMYLCASSLGGTQPQHFGDGTRLSIL.

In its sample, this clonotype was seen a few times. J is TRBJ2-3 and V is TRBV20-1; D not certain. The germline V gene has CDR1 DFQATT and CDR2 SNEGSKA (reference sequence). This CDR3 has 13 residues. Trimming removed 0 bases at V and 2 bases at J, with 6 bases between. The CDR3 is CSAREQNTDTQYF. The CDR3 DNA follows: TGCAGTGCTAGAGAACAGAACACAGATACGCAGTATTTT.

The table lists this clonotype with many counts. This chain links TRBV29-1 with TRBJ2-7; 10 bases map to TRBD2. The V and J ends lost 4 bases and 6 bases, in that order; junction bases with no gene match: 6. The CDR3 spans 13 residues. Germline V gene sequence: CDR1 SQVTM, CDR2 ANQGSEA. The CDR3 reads CSVAPSGRSEQYF. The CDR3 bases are TGCAGCGTTGCCCCTAGCGGGAGAAGCGAGCAGTACTTC.

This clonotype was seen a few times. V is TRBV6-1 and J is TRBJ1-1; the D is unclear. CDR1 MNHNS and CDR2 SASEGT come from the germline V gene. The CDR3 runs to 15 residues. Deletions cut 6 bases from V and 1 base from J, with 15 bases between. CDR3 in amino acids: CASRDSDPQNTEAFF. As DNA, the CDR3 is TGTGCCAGCAGGGATTCCGACCCGCAGAACACTGAAGCTTTCTTT.

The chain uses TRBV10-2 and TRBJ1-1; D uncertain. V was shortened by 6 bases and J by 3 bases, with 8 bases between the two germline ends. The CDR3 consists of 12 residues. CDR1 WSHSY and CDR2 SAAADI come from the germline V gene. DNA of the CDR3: TGCGCCAGCAGGGGTGCGTACACTGAAGCTTTCTTT. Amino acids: CASRGAYTEAFF.

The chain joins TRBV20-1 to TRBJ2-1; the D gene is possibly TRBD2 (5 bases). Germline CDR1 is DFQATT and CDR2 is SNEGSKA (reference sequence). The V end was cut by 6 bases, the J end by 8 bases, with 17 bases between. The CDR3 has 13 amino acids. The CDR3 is CSAKLVANDEQFF. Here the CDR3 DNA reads TGCAGTGCCAAACTAGTCGCCAATGATGAGCAGTTCTTC.

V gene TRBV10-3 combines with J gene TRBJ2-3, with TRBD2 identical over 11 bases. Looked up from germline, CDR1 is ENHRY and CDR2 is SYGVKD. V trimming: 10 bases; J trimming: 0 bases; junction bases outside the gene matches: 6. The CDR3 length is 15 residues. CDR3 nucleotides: TGTGCCACCGCGGGGACTAGCGGAAGCACAGATACGCAGTATTTT. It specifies CATAGTSGSTDTQYF.

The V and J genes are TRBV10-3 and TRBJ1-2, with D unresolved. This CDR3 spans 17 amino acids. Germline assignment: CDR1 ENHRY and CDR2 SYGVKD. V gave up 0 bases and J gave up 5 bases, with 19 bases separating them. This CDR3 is CAISESTTSEPSYGYTF. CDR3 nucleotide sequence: TGTGCCATCAGTGAGTCGACCACGTCTGAACCTTCTTATGGCTACACCTTC.

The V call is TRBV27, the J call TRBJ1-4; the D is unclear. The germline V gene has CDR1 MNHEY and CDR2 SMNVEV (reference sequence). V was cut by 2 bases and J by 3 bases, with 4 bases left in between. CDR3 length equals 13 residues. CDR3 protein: CASSLLPNEKLFF. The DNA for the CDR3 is TGTGCCAGCAGTTTACTGCCTAATGAAAAACTGTTTTTT.

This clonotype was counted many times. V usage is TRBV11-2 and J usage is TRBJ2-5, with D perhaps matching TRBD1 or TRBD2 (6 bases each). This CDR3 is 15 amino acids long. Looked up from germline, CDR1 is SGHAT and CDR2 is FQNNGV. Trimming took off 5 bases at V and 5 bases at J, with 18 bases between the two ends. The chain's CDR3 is CASSTTVQGGETQYF. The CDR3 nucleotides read TGTGCCAGCAGCACAACAGTACAGGGAGGCGAGACCCAGTACTTC.

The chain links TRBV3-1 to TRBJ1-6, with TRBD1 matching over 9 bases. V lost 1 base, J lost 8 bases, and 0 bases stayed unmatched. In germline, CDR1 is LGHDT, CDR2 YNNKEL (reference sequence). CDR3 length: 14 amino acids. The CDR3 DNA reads TGTGCCAGCAGCCAAGGACAGGGGGATTCACCCCTCCACTTT. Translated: CASSQGQGDSPLHF.

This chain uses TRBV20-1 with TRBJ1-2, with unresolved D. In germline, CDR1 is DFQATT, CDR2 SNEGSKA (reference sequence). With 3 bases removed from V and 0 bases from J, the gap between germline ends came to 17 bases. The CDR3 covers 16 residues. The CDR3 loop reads CSASPLLGPANYGYTF. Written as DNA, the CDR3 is TGCAGTGCTAGCCCATTGCTTGGACCAGCTAACTATGGCTACACCTTC.

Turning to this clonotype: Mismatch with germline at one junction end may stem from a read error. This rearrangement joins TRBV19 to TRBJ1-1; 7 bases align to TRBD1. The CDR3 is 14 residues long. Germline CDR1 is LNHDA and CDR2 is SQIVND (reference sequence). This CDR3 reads CVSRLTGVRTEAFF. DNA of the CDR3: TGTGTCAGTAGACTAACAGGGGTAAGGACTGAAGCTTTCTTT.

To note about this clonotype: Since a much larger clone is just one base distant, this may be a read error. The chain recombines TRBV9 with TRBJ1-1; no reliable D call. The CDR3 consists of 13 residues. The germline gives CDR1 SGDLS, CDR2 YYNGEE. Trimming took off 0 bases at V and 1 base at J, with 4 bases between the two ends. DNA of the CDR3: TGTGCCAGCAGCGTAGAACAGAACACTGAAGCTTTCTTT. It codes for CASSVEQNTEAFF.

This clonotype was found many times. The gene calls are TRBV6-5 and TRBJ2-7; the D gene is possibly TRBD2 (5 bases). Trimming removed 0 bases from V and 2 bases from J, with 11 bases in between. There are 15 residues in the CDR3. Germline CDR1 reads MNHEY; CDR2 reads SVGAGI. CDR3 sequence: CASSYSGGSPYEQYF. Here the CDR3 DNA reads TGTGCCAGCAGTTACTCGGGTGGGAGCCCCTACGAGCAGTACTTC.

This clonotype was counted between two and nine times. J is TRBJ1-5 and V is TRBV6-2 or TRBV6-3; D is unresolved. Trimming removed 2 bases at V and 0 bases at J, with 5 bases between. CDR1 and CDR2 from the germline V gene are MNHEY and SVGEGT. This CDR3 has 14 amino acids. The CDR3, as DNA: TGTGCCAGCAGTTACAGGAGTAGCAATCAGCCCCAGCATTTT. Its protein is CASSYRSSNQPQHF.

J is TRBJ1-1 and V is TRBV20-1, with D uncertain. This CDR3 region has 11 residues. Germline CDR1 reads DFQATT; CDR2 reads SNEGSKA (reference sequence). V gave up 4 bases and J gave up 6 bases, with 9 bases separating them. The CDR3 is CSAIQRPEAFF. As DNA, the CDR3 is TGCAGTGCTATACAACGTCCTGAAGCTTTCTTT.

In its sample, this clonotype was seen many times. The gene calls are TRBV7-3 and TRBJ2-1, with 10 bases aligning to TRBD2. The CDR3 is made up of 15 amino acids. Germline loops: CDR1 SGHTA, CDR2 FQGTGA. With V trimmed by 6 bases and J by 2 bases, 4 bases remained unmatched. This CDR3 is CASSIAGGPYNEQFF. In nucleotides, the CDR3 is TGTGCCAGCAGTATAGCGGGAGGACCCTACAATGAGCAGTTCTTC.